These 12 T cell receptor beta chains were sequenced from one sample in a study of blood T cells in healthy people across ages. Then a second PCR, running about 6 to 11 cycles, was carried out with a sample-barcoded 5' primer and a J-beta primer mix. TCRdb fed the 5' RACE reads into MiXCR, producing one record per CDR3 protein. The repertoire holds 1.5 million to 2 million distinct CDR3 sequences, 49% seen once, with less than 2.5% in the top ten. What was sequenced was blood. Every receptor here comes from a woman aged 40 to 55 in good health.

Comment on this clonotype: This could be a read error, since a much larger clone is one nucleotide away. V and J are TRBV3-1 and TRBJ2-4; 7 positions match TRBD1. V trimming: 6 bases; J trimming: 1 base; junction bases outside the gene matches: 3. The CDR3 contains 14 residues. Germline V CDR1 and CDR2: LGHDT, YNNKEL (reference sequence). The DNA of the CDR3 is TGTGCCAGCAGTAAACAGGGGGCCAAAAACATTCAGTACTTC. Its protein is CASSKQGAKNIQYF.

The chain couples TRBV20-1 to TRBJ2-1, with a possible D match to TRBD1 (7 bases). Trimming took off 0 bases at V and 7 bases at J, with 13 bases between the two ends. The germline V gene has CDR1 DFQATT and CDR2 SNEGSKA (reference sequence). There are 14 residues in the CDR3. CDR3 loop: CSARDAGGRNEQFF. DNA of the CDR3: TGCAGTGCTAGAGACGCAGGGGGGAGGAATGAGCAGTTCTTC.

CDR3 coding DNA: TGTGCCAGCAGCGGAACCACTAGCGGGGGGCCCCAAGATGAGCAGTTCTTC. Protein sequence: CASSGTTSGGPQDEQFF. V usage is TRBV5-6 and J usage is TRBJ2-1, with 12 bases fitting TRBD2. The V gene's germline CDR1 is SGHDT and CDR2 YYEEEE. The CDR3 has 17 amino acids. Trimming took 4 bases from V and 8 from J; bases not matched to a gene: 13.

This rearrangement joins TRBV10-3 to TRBJ1-2; D possibly corresponds to TRBD1 (6 bases). This CDR3 comprises 12 residues. Germline CDR1 and CDR2: ENHRY and SYGVKD. V lost 6 bases, J lost 8 bases, and 13 bases lay in between. This chain's CDR3 is CAIRRAGEGYTF. The CDR3 nucleotides read TGTGCCATCAGGCGTGCAGGGGAAGGCTACACCTTC.

This clonotype came up a few times. The chain has TRBV10-3 and TRBJ2-4, with D possibly being TRBD2 (5 bases). The end of the DNA is better explained by TRBJ2-5, so the J call may be wrong. The CDR3 totals 14 residues. Germline lookup yields CDR1 ENHRY and CDR2 SYGVKD. DNA of the CDR3: TGTGCCATCAGTGAGTCGCTGGAGGAAGAGACCCAGTACTTC. Translation: CAISESLEEETQYF.

The table lists this clonotype with a few counts. V gene TRBV27 combines with J gene TRBJ2-3; 8 bases align to TRBD2. This CDR3 is built from 16 residues. After removal of 2 bases from V and 2 bases from J, the junction contained 6 bases not matched to a gene. CDR1 and CDR2 (germline): MNHEY, SMNVEV (reference sequence). In nucleotides, the CDR3 is TGTGCCAGCAGTTTAGAGGGCGGGGGGCACACAGATACGCAGTATTTT. It encodes CASSLEGGGHTDTQYF.

The chain joins TRBV5-1 to TRBJ2-3; D could derive from TRBD1 or TRBD2 (5 bases each). From germline, CDR1 is SGHRS and CDR2 YFSETQ. V was cut by 0 bases and J by 7 bases, with 18 bases left in between. The CDR3 is made up of 16 amino acids. This CDR3 reads CASSLVGTGIQHTQYF. CDR3 sequence (DNA): TGCGCCAGCAGCTTGGTTGGGACGGGAATTCAACATACGCAGTATTTT.

This clonotype was counted only a few times. The chain recombines TRBV29-1 with TRBJ2-7; D might be TRBD1 or TRBD2, each matching 5 bases. Germline lookup yields CDR1 SQVTM and CDR2 ANQGSEA. The CDR3 spans 12 residues. The germline V and J ends were trimmed by 1 base and 4 bases, with 8 bases remaining between them. The CDR3: CSVEVGEYEQYF. The CDR3 region has the DNA TGCAGCGTTGAAGTGGGGGAATACGAGCAGTACTTC.

The V and J genes are TRBV5-1 and TRBJ2-3; D unclear. Germline CDR1 is SGHRS and CDR2 is YFSETQ. The CDR3 runs to 16 residues. Trimming left V 3 bases short and J 2 bases short, with 16 bases between. The CDR3 loop reads CASSSTMTLTTDTQYF. CDR3 nucleotides: TGCGCCAGCAGCTCGACGATGACACTTACCACAGATACGCAGTATTTT.

This clonotype showed up just a few times. V usage is TRBV29-1 and J usage is TRBJ2-3, with D perhaps TRBD1 (8 bases). The germline gives CDR1 SQVTM, CDR2 ANQGSEA. This CDR3 has 14 residues. V was trimmed by 3 bases and J by 6 bases, leaving 16 bases between them. The CDR3 is CSVENRGGVDTQYF. The CDR3 nucleotides read TGCAGCGTTGAGAACAGGGGGGGTGTGGATACGCAGTATTTT.

This clonotype was detected only once. This may be a read error, as it is one base from a much larger clone. This sequence joins TRBV10-3 and TRBJ2-3; 9 positions match TRBD1. Germline V gene sequence: CDR1 ENHRY, CDR2 SYGVKD. CDR3 length: 16 amino acids. The CDR3 DNA is TGTGCCGTCAGCCAGGGCCCGACCGGACAGGGGGATACGCAGTATTTT. This translates into CAVSQGPTGQGDTQYF.

About this clonotype: At one of its ends the junction is not consistent with the germline gene, which may arise from a read error. This chain connects TRBV20-1 to TRBJ2-1; D might be TRBD2 (5 bases). The CDR3 loop spans 15 amino acids. Per the germline V gene, CDR1 is DFQATT and CDR2 is SNEGSKA (reference sequence). The CDR3, as DNA: TGCAGTGCTCCGAGGGCAGGAGATAACTACAATGGGCAGTTCTTC. Amino acids: CSAPRAGDNYNGQFF.